This note documents a single TCR beta chain sequence. The sample is drawn from a study of blood T cell repertoires in COVID-19. Study-level information: Material from acute and convalescent COVID-19 was sourced from the United States, Italy and Spain. Sources were T cells, B-cell-depleted T cells, or PBMCs; the material itself was cDNA or gDNA.

Original handling: Estimation of nucleated cell counts was performed using reference gene primer amplification. TCRdb's table, derived via immunoSEQ multiplex PCR, lists solely in-frame clones and lacks some. V and J calls and clone size follow that table, whereas D and trimming were derived from the DNA. The profile shows about 33,000 clones, around nine tenths of them singletons. Trimming left V 1 base short and J 2 bases short, with 11 bases between. From germline, CDR1 is ENHRY and CDR2 SYGVKD. The CDR3 loop spans 15 amino acids. The chain has TRBV10-3 and TRBJ1-1, with TRBD1 as a possible D gene (5 bases). The clonotype was recovered from an elderly woman with active or convalescent COVID-19. The sequencing input was peripheral blood. The CDR3, as DNA: TGTGCCATCAGTGAGTGGGGCAGTACAAACACTGAAGCTTTCTTT. Protein product: CAISEWGSTNTEAFF.